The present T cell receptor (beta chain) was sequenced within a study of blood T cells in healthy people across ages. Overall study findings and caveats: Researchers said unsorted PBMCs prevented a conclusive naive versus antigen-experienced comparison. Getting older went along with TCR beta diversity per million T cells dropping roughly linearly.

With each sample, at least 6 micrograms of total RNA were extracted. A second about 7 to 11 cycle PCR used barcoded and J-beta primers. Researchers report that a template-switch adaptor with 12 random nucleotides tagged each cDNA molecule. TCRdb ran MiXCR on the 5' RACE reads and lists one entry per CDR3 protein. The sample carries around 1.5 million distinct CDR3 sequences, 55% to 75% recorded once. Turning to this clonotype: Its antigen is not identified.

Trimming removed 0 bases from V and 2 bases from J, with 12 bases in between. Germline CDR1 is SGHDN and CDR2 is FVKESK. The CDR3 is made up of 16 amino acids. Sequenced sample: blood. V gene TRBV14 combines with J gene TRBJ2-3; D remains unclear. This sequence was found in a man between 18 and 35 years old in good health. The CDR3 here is CASSQEGQETTDTQYF. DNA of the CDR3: TGTGCCAGCAGCCAAGAGGGCCAGGAGACCACAGATACGCAGTATTTT.